This T cell receptor (beta chain) is drawn from a study of shared clonotypes between healthy human individuals. This clone was found once. Naive CD8 cells lacked CD45RO and underwent positive selection for CCR7, leaving out terminally differentiated effector memory CD45RA+ cells. TCRdb's copy holds only in-frame clones and misses some; the assay was immunoSEQ multiplex PCR. The sample yields about 1,900,000 clones, 85% to 95% seen once. V lost 10 bases to trimming and J lost 6 bases, with 10 bases between them. The CDR3 is 10 amino acids. CDR1 and CDR2 (germline): MNHEY, SVGAGI. This TCR came from a man younger than 30 in good health. This chain links TRBV6-5 with TRBJ2-7; unclear D gene. Sequencing was carried out using naive CD8+ T cells sorted from blood. The CDR3 region has the DNA TGTGCCACAGGCGACCCCGAGCAGTACTTC. Translated, it gives CATGDPEQYF.